This T cell receptor (beta chain) appears in the sequencing data of a study of cytomegalovirus exposure and HLA in healthy donors. The germline V gene encodes CDR1 SNHLY and CDR2 FYNNEI. This CDR3 has 16 amino acids. The V and J ends lost 2 bases and 0 bases respectively, with 13 bases between them. Vbeta (60) and Jbeta (13) primers were used in the PCR. TCRdb's copy holds only in-frame clones and misses some; the assay was immunoSEQ multiplex PCR. The sample holds 140,000 to 150,000 clones, approximately 81% seen once. The sequence derives from a boy younger than 10 in good health and CMV-seronegative. The chain links TRBV2 to TRBJ2-5; D not resolved. The source material was PBMCs. CDR3 DNA sequence: TGTGCCAGCAGTGAATATTTCGAGGTATACCAAGAGACCCAGTACTTC. As protein: CASSEYFEVYQETQYF.